This TCR beta chain was documented in a study of blood T cell repertoires in COVID-19. Looking at the study overall: Italy, Spain and the United States were the sources of the convalescent and acute COVID-19 samples. PBMCs, B-cell-depleted T cells, or T cells were the source of the cDNA or gDNA that made up the material.

Followed over time, Seattle patients had been enrolled while infection was active. CDR1 and CDR2 from the germline V gene are SGHNT and YYREEE (reference sequence). This CDR3 has 16 residues. The junction had 8 bases not matched to a gene; V was cut back by 5 bases and J by 0 bases. As originally analysed: Reference gene primer amplification gave nucleated cell count estimates. Assay: immunoSEQ multiplex PCR; the TCRdb copy retains only in-frame clones and omits some. The V and J calls and clone size are taken from that table; D and trimming were inferred from the DNA. The sample includes roughly 100,000 clones, roughly four fifths seen only once; the top ten take around 5%.

Material for sequencing was peripheral blood. The source of this sequence is a man older than 75 with COVID-19, enrolled during active disease. This chain links TRBV5-4 with TRBJ2-7, with 10 positions matching TRBD1. The CDR3 DNA follows: TGTGCCAGCAGTTCACCGGGACAGGGGAGCTCCTACGAGCAGTACTTC. It codes for CASSSPGQGSSYEQYF.